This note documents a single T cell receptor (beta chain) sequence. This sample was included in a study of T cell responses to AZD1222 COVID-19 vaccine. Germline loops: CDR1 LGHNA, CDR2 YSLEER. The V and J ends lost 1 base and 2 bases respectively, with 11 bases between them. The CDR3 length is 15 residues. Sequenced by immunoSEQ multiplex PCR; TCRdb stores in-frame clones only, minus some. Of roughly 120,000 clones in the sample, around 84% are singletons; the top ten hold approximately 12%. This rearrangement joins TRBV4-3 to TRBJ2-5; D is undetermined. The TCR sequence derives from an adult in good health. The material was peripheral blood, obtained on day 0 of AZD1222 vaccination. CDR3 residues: CASSQGRAQQETQYF. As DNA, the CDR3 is TGCGCCAGCAGCCAAGGACGGGCTCAACAAGAGACCCAGTACTTC.